Following are 20 T cell receptor beta chains from one sample sequenced in a study of blood T cells in healthy people across ages. A J-beta primer mix and a sample-barcoded 5' primer were used in a second PCR of about 7 to 12 cycles. Each CDR3 protein is one row after TCRdb ran MiXCR on the 5' RACE reads. The sample carries some 560,000 distinct CDR3 sequences, about 27% recorded once. The same data also went into a second study, on T cells of mothers and their children.

Material for sequencing was blood. All receptors come from a boy aged 2 to 10 in good health.

The J gene is TRBJ1-2, the V gene TRBV6-5, with a possible D match to TRBD1 (5 bases). Trimming pared 0 bases from V and 8 bases from J, leaving 13 bases between. Germline assignment: CDR1 MNHEY and CDR2 SVGAGI. The CDR3 is 14 amino acids. This CDR3 is CASSYSTGSWGYTF. The CDR3 DNA sequence: TGTGCCAGCAGTTACTCCACAGGATCTTGGGGCTACACCTTC.

This clonotype was picked up a small number of times. The chain links TRBV12-3 or TRBV12-4 to TRBJ2-5; a possible D gene is TRBD2 (5 bases). Gene TRBJ2-7 matches the end of the DNA better, so the J call may be wrong. CDR3 length equals 14 residues. DNA of the CDR3: TGTGCCAGCAGTTTTGGCCGAGGGATCTACGAGCAGTACTTC. This sequence encodes CASSFGRGIYEQYF.

This clonotype has more than one count but fewer than ten. V and J are TRBV7-9 and TRBJ2-1; D uncertain. V was trimmed by 6 bases and J by 5 bases, leaving 11 bases between them. Germline CDR1 and CDR2: SEHNR and FQNEAQ (reference sequence). The CDR3 contains 13 residues. The CDR3 nucleotides read TGTGCCAGCAGTTCCGTCGATGACAATGAGCAGTTCTTC. It yields the protein CASSSVDDNEQFF.

The chain is built from TRBV27 and TRBJ1-2; TRBD1 matches 8 bases. Germline CDR1 reads MNHEY; CDR2 reads SMNVEV (reference sequence). Trimming took 4 bases from V and 6 from J; bases not matched to a gene: 7. This CDR3 region has 14 residues. CDR3 sequence reads: CASSYTGGQNGYTF. CDR3 nucleotide sequence: TGTGCCAGCAGTTACACAGGGGGACAGAATGGCTACACCTTC.

This chain joins TRBV7-9 and TRBJ1-2, with D unclear. The CDR3 extends over 14 amino acids. V lost 1 base and J 2 bases, leaving 8 bases between the germline ends. Germline V gene lookup returns CDR1 SEHNR and CDR2 FQNEAQ (reference sequence). CDR3 sequence (DNA): TGTGCCAGCAGCTTAGTACACGAAAACTATGGCTACACCTTC. This sequence encodes CASSLVHENYGYTF.

The chain recombines TRBV6-5 with TRBJ2-7; 9 positions agree with TRBD2. The germline V gene has CDR1 MNHEY and CDR2 SVGAGI. The CDR3 is made up of 16 amino acids. V gave up 0 bases and J gave up 1 base; unmatched junction bases: 4. The CDR3 region has the DNA TGTGCCAGCAGTTACTCGGCGCTAGCGGGATCCTACGAGCAGTACTTC. Protein: CASSYSALAGSYEQYF.

The CDR3 loop is CATSRVSGMNTEAFF. The CDR3 DNA reads TGTGCCACCAGCAGAGTTTCGGGAATGAACACTGAAGCTTTCTTT. The V call is TRBV15, the J call TRBJ1-1; D gene uncertain. The V end lost 1 base, the J end lost 0 bases, and 9 bases lay between the germline ends. The germline gives CDR1 LNHNV, CDR2 YYDKDF (reference sequence). This CDR3 spans 15 amino acids.

This sequence joins TRBV4-2 and TRBJ2-3; 14 bases match TRBD2. In germline, CDR1 is LGHNA, CDR2 YNFKEQ. The J segment lost 4 bases and the V segment lost 4 bases, leaving 7 bases of the junction unmatched. This CDR3 has 17 residues. The DNA of the CDR3 is TGTGCCAGCAGCCTTCCCGGGACTAGCGGGGGTGCAGATACGCAGTATTTT. This encodes CASSLPGTSGGADTQYF.

V and J are TRBV20-1 and TRBJ1-2; 7 nucleotides match TRBD1. Germline values: CDR1 DFQATT, CDR2 SNEGSKA (reference sequence). V shed 1 base, J shed 2 bases, and the junction held 13 bases outside the gene matches. This CDR3 is 17 amino acids long. CDR3 residues: CSARAPETGDKNYGYTF. Written as DNA, the CDR3 is TGCAGTGCTAGAGCCCCCGAAACAGGGGACAAAAACTATGGCTACACCTTC.

The chain is built from TRBV4-1 and TRBJ2-5; D is perhaps TRBD2 (5 bases). In germline, CDR1 is MGHRA, CDR2 YSYEKL. Trimming cost V 3 bases and J 2 bases, with 16 bases left between them. The CDR3 is 16 amino acids. The CDR3 nucleotides read TGCGCCAGCAGCCAGGACCTATACGGCGGGCAAGAGACCCAGTACTTC. It encodes CASSQDLYGGQETQYF.

This clonotype was detected only a few times. The V gene is TRBV24-1, the J gene TRBJ2-2, with D possibly TRBD1 on 7 matching bases. The CDR3 has 13 amino acids. The germline CDR1 and CDR2 sequences are KGHDR and SFDVKD. The ends were cut back, 4 bases at V and 7 bases at J, with 9 bases in the middle. The CDR3 DNA reads as TGTGCCACCAGTGAGCGGGACAGCGGGGAGCTGTTTTTT. This codes for CATSERDSGELFF.

The chain links TRBV6-1 to TRBJ1-2, with D perhaps matching TRBD1 (5 bases). This CDR3 has 14 amino acids. Germline V gene lookup returns CDR1 MNHNS and CDR2 SASEGT. Trimming took 6 bases from V and 5 from J, leaving 16 bases between them. CDR3 in amino acids: CASRDTGRLYGYTF. The CDR3 DNA follows: TGTGCCAGCAGAGACACGGGACGGCTTTATGGCTACACCTTC.

The rearrangement joins TRBV7-7 to TRBJ2-3; TRBD2 matches at 11 bases. Looked up from germline, CDR1 is SSHAT and CDR2 is FNYEAQ (reference sequence). This CDR3 region has 19 residues. Trimming removed 6 bases from V and 0 bases from J; junction bases left unmatched: 14. CDR3 sequence: CASSPRTSGRPTSTDTQYF. The CDR3 DNA follows: TGTGCCAGCAGTCCTCGCACTAGCGGGAGACCGACTAGCACAGATACGCAGTATTTT.

CDR3 loop: CAWITGQGGKNIQYF. The CDR3 nucleotides read TGTGCCTGGATTACCGGACAGGGTGGAAAAAACATTCAGTACTTC. V gene TRBV30 combines with J gene TRBJ2-4; TRBD1 aligns across 8 bases. Germline CDR1 GTSNPN, CDR2 SVGIG (reference sequence). The CDR3 length is 15 residues. The ends lost 4 bases at V and 4 bases at J; junction bases unmatched: 9. Full variable domain (rest looked up from reference TRBV30 and TRBJ2-4): SQTIHQWPATLVQPVGSPLSLECTVEGTSNPNLYWYRQAAGRGLQLLFYSVGIGQISSEVPQNLSASRPQDRQFILSSKKLLLSDSGFYLCAWITGQGGKNIQYFGAGTRLSVL.

DNA for the CDR3: TGTGCCAGCAGTTCCTTGACAACTGGTGCCGGGGAGCTGTTTTTT. Its translation is CASSSLTTGAGELFF. This chain joins TRBV27 and TRBJ2-2, with unresolved D. The V gene's germline CDR1 is MNHEY and CDR2 SMNVEV (reference sequence). The CDR3 spans 15 residues. Trimming stripped 4 bases from V and 6 bases from J, with 15 bases between.

The chain has TRBV6-5 and TRBJ1-4; maybe TRBD1 (6 bases). Germline V gives CDR1 MNHEY, CDR2 SVGAGI. This CDR3 comprises 16 residues. Trimming removed 2 bases from V and 8 bases from J, with 18 bases in between. This CDR3 reads CASSYRAGTMAEKLFF. The DNA for the CDR3 is TGTGCCAGCAGTTACAGGGCCGGGACAATGGCAGAAAAACTGTTTTTT.

A few counts support this clonotype. The CDR3 region is CSAKKTSRETQYF. CDR3 coding DNA: TGCAGTGCTAAGAAAACTAGCCGGGAGACCCAGTACTTC. The chain uses TRBV20-1 and TRBJ2-5; the D gene is possibly TRBD2 (6 bases). The CDR3 is 13 residues long. Trimming removed 4 bases from V and 5 bases from J, with 14 bases in between. Germline CDR1 is DFQATT and CDR2 is SNEGSKA (reference sequence).

This clonotype has a handful of counts. This chain joins TRBV29-1 and TRBJ2-2; D is tentatively TRBD1 or TRBD2 (5 bases each). The V end lost 7 bases, the J end lost 2 bases, and 11 bases lay between the germline ends. From germline, CDR1 is SQVTM and CDR2 ANQGSEA. CDR3 length: 13 residues. The CDR3 protein is CSGDGPNTGELFF. The CDR3 nucleotides are TGCAGCGGGGACGGCCCCAACACCGGGGAGCTGTTTTTT.

This clonotype came up a few times. At one of its ends the junction is not consistent with the germline gene, which may arise from a read error. The chain carries TRBV6-6 and TRBJ1-1, with TRBD1 as a possible D gene (6 bases). Germline CDR1 MNHNY, CDR2 SVGAGI (reference sequence). This CDR3 is 14 amino acids long. The CDR3, as DNA: TGTGCCGGCAGTTACTCAGGGGAGGACACTGAAGCTTTCTTT. Protein product: CAGSYSGEDTEAFF.

This clonotype was picked up a small number of times. The chain combines TRBV20-1 with TRBJ2-4, with 11 positions matching TRBD2. J lost 2 bases, V lost 5 bases, and 8 bases had no gene match. Germline V gene data show CDR1 as DFQATT and CDR2 as SNEGSKA (reference sequence). The CDR3 is 16 residues long. CDR3 amino acids: CSAVRGLADPKNIQYF. The CDR3 nucleotides read TGCAGTGCTGTGCGGGGACTAGCGGACCCCAAAAACATTCAGTACTTC.